These 3 T cell receptor beta chains share one sample of origin, sequenced in a study of a mutant IDH1 vaccine in newly diagnosed glioma. Some clones are missing from TCRdb's copy, which holds only in-frame ones; the method was immunoSEQ multiplex PCR. The table records roughly 38,000 clones, less than 85% of them present only once. Their antigens are not known. Time point reported: week 47, end of study. Topical imiquimod accompanied each vaccine dose, which consisted of 300 ug of mutant IDH1 20-mer peptide. The input for sequencing was PBMCs, taken from a glioma patient whose treatment included an IDH1 peptide vaccine. These receptors were taken from a man younger than 30 with glioma. Some clones in this sample may be carry-over from other donors' samples.

A note on this clone: The junction differs from germline at one of its ends, possibly a read error. The chain recombines TRBV9 with TRBJ1-2, with 10 nucleotides matching TRBD1. CDR3 length equals 14 residues. Per germline, CDR1 SGDLS and CDR2 YYNGEE. The CDR3 protein is CASSAGTGQGSILF. CDR3 nucleotides: TGTGCCAGCAGCGCAGGAACGGGACAGGGGAGCATTCTATTC.

This clone was detected once. The chain joins TRBV2 to TRBJ1-3; D remains ambiguous. The V gene lost 3 bases and the J gene lost 4 bases, with 4 bases spanning the gap. CDR3 size: 12 residues. Germline V gene data show CDR1 as SNHLY and CDR2 as FYNNEI. The CDR3 sequence is CASSDKGNTIYF. In DNA form, the CDR3 reads TGTGCCAGCAGTGATAAAGGAAACACCATATATTTT.

The V gene is TRBV7-2, the J gene TRBJ1-3; 9 bases align to TRBD1. With V trimmed by 0 bases and J by 0 bases, 3 bases remained unmatched. The CDR3 length is 17 residues. CDR1 SGHTA and CDR2 FQGNSA come from the germline V gene. The CDR3, as DNA: TGTGCCAGCAGCTTAGCCGGGACAGGGACCTCTGGAAACACCATATATTTT. Amino acids: CASSLAGTGTSGNTIYF. Full variable domain (rest looked up from reference TRBV7-2 and TRBJ1-3): GAGVSQSPSNKVTEKGKDVELRCDPISGHTALYWYRQSLGQGLEFLIYFQGNSAPDKSGLPSDRFSAERTGGSVSTLTIQRTQQEDSAVYLCASSLAGTGTSGNTIYFGEGSWLTVV.